This TCR beta chain originates from a study of control samples from healthy donors and cancer patients. Assay used: immunoSEQ multiplex PCR; TCRdb lists only in-frame clones, some missing. This table has about 160,000 clones, about 87% appearing once. The CDR3 has 16 amino acids. V shed 5 bases and J 2 bases; nucleotides not matched to a gene: 9. Germline V gives CDR1 SNHLY, CDR2 FYNNEI. This TCR derives from a man younger than 40 in good health. Sequenced sample: blood. V is TRBV2 and J is TRBJ1-3, with 7 bases matching TRBD1. CDR3 sequence (DNA): TGTGCCAGCAGTCAAAGACAGGGATTGACTGGAAACACCATATATTTT. Translation gives CASSQRQGLTGNTIYF.